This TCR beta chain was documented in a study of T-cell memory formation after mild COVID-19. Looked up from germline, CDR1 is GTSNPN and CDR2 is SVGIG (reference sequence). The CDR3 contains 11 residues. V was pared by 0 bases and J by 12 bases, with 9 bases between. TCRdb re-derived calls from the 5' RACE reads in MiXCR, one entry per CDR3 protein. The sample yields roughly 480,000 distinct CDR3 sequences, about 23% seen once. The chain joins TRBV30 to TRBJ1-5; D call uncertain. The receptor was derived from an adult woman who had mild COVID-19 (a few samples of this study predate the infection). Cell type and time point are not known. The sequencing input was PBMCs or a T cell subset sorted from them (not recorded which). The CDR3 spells CAWSVGRFQHF. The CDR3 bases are TGTGCCTGGAGTGTAGGTAGATTCCAGCATTTT.